These T cell receptor beta chains were read from a single sample in a study of cytomegalovirus exposure and HLA in healthy donors. Produced via immunoSEQ multiplex PCR; TCRdb's table is partial and in-frame only. The sample has around 170,000 clones, over 70% seen once. Sequences were obtained from PBMCs. The source of these receptors is a woman between 45 and 60 years old in good health and CMV-seronegative. CDR3s include the opening cysteine and the closing phenylalanine or tryptophan. A D gene is named only where the DNA matches it firmly. Size is stated for part of the rows, as once, few or many counts, or as a class when the clone is expanded.

clone size,D gene,J gene,V gene,CDR3 DNA,CDR3 protein
.,TRBD1,TRBJ1-5,TRBV19,TGTGCCAGTAGAGGGGACAGTCACAATCAGCCCCAGCATTTT,CASRGDSHNQPQHF
.,TRBD1,TRBJ1-1,TRBV7-2,TGTGCCAGCAGCATCTTACAGGGGTACGAAGCTTTCTTT,CASSILQGYEAFF
.,.,TRBJ2-2,TRBV7-3,TGTGCCAGCAGCTTACTCAGCGCGAACACCGGGGAGCTGTTTTTT,CASSLLSANTGELFF
.,.,TRBJ2-7,TRBV7-2,TGTGCCAGCAGCGCCATGGGACTCGAGCAGTACTTC,CASSAMGLEQYF
.,.,TRBJ1-4,TRBV27,TGTGCCAGCGGTTACTATTCGGGGGCTAATGAAAAACTGTTTTTT,CASGYYSGANEKLFF
few,.,TRBJ1-4,TRBV5-8,TGTGCCAGCAGCTCGGGTGGGGGGAGCGAAAAACTGTTTTTT,CASSSGGGSEKLFF
few,.,TRBJ2-2,TRBV6-6,TGTGCCAGCTCCATGGGACAGAACACCGGGGAGCTGTTTTTT,CASSMGQNTGELFF
.,.,TRBJ1-2,TRBV29-1,TGCAGCGTTGAGGGCAGGGCAGACTATGGCTACACCTTC,CSVEGRADYGYTF
.,TRBD1,TRBJ2-7,TRBV18,TGTGCCAGCTCACCACCGAACCAGGGGGCAGGCGAGCAGTACTTC,CASSPPNQGAGEQYF
.,.,TRBJ1-1,TRBV6-5,TGTGCCAGCAGTAGAGACGGGGACACTGAAGCTTTCTTT,CASSRDGDTEAFF
once,TRBD1,TRBJ1-2,TRBV14,TGTGCCAGCAGCCAGGACAGGGGGCTATTTGGCTACACCTTC,CASSQDRGLFGYTF
once,TRBD1,TRBJ1-5,TRBV18,TGTGCCAGCTCACGCTTCCCGGGACAGGACAATCAGCCCCAGCATTTT,CASSRFPGQDNQPQHF
.,.,TRBJ1-6,TRBV7-2,TGTGCCAGCAGCTCATCCCAGGGAGGATCACCCCTCCACTTT,CASSSSQGGSPLHF
.,.,TRBJ1-5,TRBV28,TGTGCCAGCAGTTTGGGGGGGGATAGCAATCAGCCCCAGCATTTT,CASSLGGDSNQPQHF
.,TRBD2,TRBJ2-1,TRBV5-1,TGCGCCAGCAGCCTGGGGCTAGCGGGGTCCTACAATGAGCAGTTCTTC,CASSLGLAGSYNEQFF
.,TRBD1,TRBJ2-1,TRBV29-1,TGCAGCGCACGTCGGGACAGGGCCTACAATGAGCAGTTCTTC,CSARRDRAYNEQFF
.,TRBD1,TRBJ1-5,TRBV19,TGTGCCAGTAGCCTGACAGGGAATCAGCCCCAGCATTTT,CASSLTGNQPQHF
.,TRBD1,TRBJ2-7,TRBV28,TGTGCCAGCACTCCGGGACAGCGCTACTCCTACGAGCAGTACTTC,CASTPGQRYSYEQYF
.,.,TRBJ1-6,TRBV14,TGTGCCAGCAGCCAAGGGGCCCCCTATAATTCACCCCTCCACTTT,CASSQGAPYNSPLHF
.,TRBD2,TRBJ2-1,TRBV4-1,TGCGCCAGCAGCCAAGCTAGCGGGAGGGGAAATGAGCAGTTCTTC,CASSQASGRGNEQFF
few,.,TRBJ1-3,TRBV28,TGTGCCAGCGGGGGAGGGGCCGCTGGAAACACCATATATTTT,CASGGGAAGNTIYF
few,.,TRBJ1-4,TRBV11-3,TGTGCCAGCAGCGCCGGAGGGAGCAATGAAAAACTGTTTTTT,CASSAGGSNEKLFF
.,.,TRBJ2-1,TRBV5-1,TGCGCCAGCATGGCCTCCCTCACCTATGAGCAGTTCTTC,CASMASLTYEQFF
.,.,TRBJ2-2,TRBV7-2,TGTGCCAGCAGCCCCCTATTGAACACCGGGGAGCTGTTTTTT,CASSPLLNTGELFF
.,TRBD2,TRBJ2-5,TRBV6-8,TGTGCCAGCAGTTACTACGGACTAGCGGGAGGCGGGGAGACCCAGTACTTC,CASSYYGLAGGGETQYF
.,.,TRBJ1-1,TRBV10-3,TGTGCCATCAGTGAGAGAGATATGAACACTGAAGCTTTCTTT,CAISERDMNTEAFF
once,.,TRBJ2-1,TRBV21-1,TGTGCCAGCAGCAAGGGCGTTGGTCCTGGGCCGGGACTAGAGAATTACAATGAGCAGTTCTTC,CASSKGVGPGPGLENYNEQFF
.,TRBD1,TRBJ1-3,TRBV19,TGTGCCAGTAGCACGAAAAGACCAGGGGGCACTGGAAACACCATATATTTT,CASSTKRPGGTGNTIYF
.,.,TRBJ1-6,TRBV4-2,TGTGCCAGCAGCCAAGCGGGACACCAAGATTCACCCCTCCACTTT,CASSQAGHQDSPLHF
.,.,TRBJ2-5,TRBV7-9,TGTGCCAGCAGCTTAGGGAGCAGCCAAGAGACCCAGTACTTC,CASSLGSSQETQYF
.,TRBD2,TRBJ2-7,TRBV15,TGTGCCACCAGCAGAGATCGGGGGGGCTCCTACGAGCAGTACTTC,CATSRDRGGSYEQYF
.,TRBD2,TRBJ2-7,TRBV6-1,TGTGCCAGCATCGGGACTAGCGGGAATTACGAGCAGTACTTC,CASIGTSGNYEQYF
.,.,TRBJ2-7,TRBV7-9,TGTGCCAGCAGCTCACAGGGATACGAGCAGTACTTC,CASSSQGYEQYF
.,TRBD1,TRBJ2-7,TRBV15,TGTGCCACCAGCAGAGATGTTTCGGTAGGGGGCCTTATGTACGAGCAGTACTTC,CATSRDVSVGGLMYEQYF
once,.,TRBJ2-7,TRBV2,TGTGCCAGCAATCTACGGGCGGGCACCTACGAGCAGTACTTC,CASNLRAGTYEQYF
.,TRBD2,TRBJ2-3,TRBV6-1,TGTGCCAGCAGTCCTAGGACTAGATCCACAGATACGCAGTATTTT,CASSPRTRSTDTQYF
.,.,TRBJ2-3,TRBV10-3,TGTGCCATCAGTCAGGGCGTCACAGATACGCAGTATTTT,CAISQGVTDTQYF
.,.,TRBJ2-7,TRBV15,TGTGCCACCAGCAGAGGAGGTGGCCTTACTCGCGCTAGTACCTACGAGCAGTACTTC,CATSRGGGLTRASTYEQYF
.,TRBD1,TRBJ2-5,TRBV11-2,TGTGCCAGCAGCTTAGTCACAGGGGCAGTACAAGAGACCCAGTACTTC,CASSLVTGAVQETQYF
.,TRBD1,TRBJ1-5,TRBV7-8,TGTGCCAGCAGCGCCGGGACAGCTAATAGCAATCAGCCCCAGCATTTT,CASSAGTANSNQPQHF
.,TRBD2,TRBJ2-3,TRBV5-1,TGCGCCAGCAGCGCCCAGACTAGCGGCACAGATACGCAGTATTTT,CASSAQTSGTDTQYF
.,.,TRBJ2-3,TRBV10-1,TGCGCCAGCAACAAGACCATGGGAGAATCCACGCAGTATTTT,CASNKTMGESTQYF
few,TRBD2,TRBJ2-7,TRBV28,TGTGCCAGCAGACGTACTAGCGGGGGGCCCTACGAGCAGTACTTC,CASRRTSGGPYEQYF
.,TRBD1,TRBJ2-3,TRBV28,TGTGCCAGCAGTTTAGGACAGGGGGGTTCAGATACGCAGTATTTT,CASSLGQGGSDTQYF
.,.,TRBJ1-5,TRBV28,TGTGCCGCGCGGGGTGCTTACCATCAGCCCCAGCATTTT,CAARGAYHQPQHF
.,.,TRBJ1-6,TRBV28,TGTGCCAGCAGGGGAGGGCTAGGGTCACCCCTCCACTTT,CASRGGLGSPLHF
.,TRBD1,TRBJ1-1,TRBV19,TGTGCCAGTAGTCCACAGGGGACTGAAGCTTTCTTT,CASSPQGTEAFF
.,.,TRBJ2-3,TRBV28,TGTGCCCATGAGAGTACCCGAGGTACGCAGTATTTT,CAHESTRGTQYF
.,.,TRBJ1-1,TRBV15,TGTGCCACCAGCAGAGATTTCGGTTTCCGGGGGTTT,CATSRDFGFRGF
once,.,TRBJ2-5,TRBV9,TGTGCCAGCAGCCCCCGTGGGGAGCGGTGGCCCCGAGAGACCCAGTACTTC,CASSPRGERWPRETQYF
.,TRBD2,TRBJ2-7,TRBV11-2,TGTGCCAGCAGCTTCGGCGGGGGGCCCTACGAGCAGTACTTC,CASSFGGGPYEQYF
few,.,TRBJ1-5,TRBV7-9,TGTGCCAGCAGCTTACTGGGCCCGGGGCAGCCCCAGCATTTT,CASSLLGPGQPQHF
.,.,TRBJ1-2,TRBV5-1,TGCGCCAGCAGCTTGGGGGTAGACAGGAGCTATGGCTACACCTTC,CASSLGVDRSYGYTF
.,TRBD2,TRBJ2-1,TRBV10-3,TGTGCCATCAGTGAGCCGCGTGGCGGGGCTAGCGGATCTTACAATGAGCAGTTCTTC,CAISEPRGGASGSYNEQFF
.,.,TRBJ2-7,TRBV4-1,TGCGCCAGCAGCCAAGAAAAGCGGCTTCACCGCTACGAGCAGTACTTC,CASSQEKRLHRYEQYF
.,.,TRBJ1-4,TRBV4-1,TGCGCCAGCAGCCAAGATAGGGGGTCGGAACTGTTTTTT,CASSQDRGSELFF
.,.,TRBJ1-5,TRBV29-1,TGCAGCGTTGTGGTACAAAGCAATCAGCCCCAGCATTTT,CSVVVQSNQPQHF
.,TRBD1,TRBJ1-2,TRBV27,TGTGCCAGCAGCTCCTGGGCGGAGGGGGCGAACTATGGCTACACCTTC,CASSSWAEGANYGYTF
few,.,TRBJ2-5,TRBV30,TGTGCCCGTTCAGCGGCCTCTCAAGAGACCCAGTACTTC,CARSAASQETQYF